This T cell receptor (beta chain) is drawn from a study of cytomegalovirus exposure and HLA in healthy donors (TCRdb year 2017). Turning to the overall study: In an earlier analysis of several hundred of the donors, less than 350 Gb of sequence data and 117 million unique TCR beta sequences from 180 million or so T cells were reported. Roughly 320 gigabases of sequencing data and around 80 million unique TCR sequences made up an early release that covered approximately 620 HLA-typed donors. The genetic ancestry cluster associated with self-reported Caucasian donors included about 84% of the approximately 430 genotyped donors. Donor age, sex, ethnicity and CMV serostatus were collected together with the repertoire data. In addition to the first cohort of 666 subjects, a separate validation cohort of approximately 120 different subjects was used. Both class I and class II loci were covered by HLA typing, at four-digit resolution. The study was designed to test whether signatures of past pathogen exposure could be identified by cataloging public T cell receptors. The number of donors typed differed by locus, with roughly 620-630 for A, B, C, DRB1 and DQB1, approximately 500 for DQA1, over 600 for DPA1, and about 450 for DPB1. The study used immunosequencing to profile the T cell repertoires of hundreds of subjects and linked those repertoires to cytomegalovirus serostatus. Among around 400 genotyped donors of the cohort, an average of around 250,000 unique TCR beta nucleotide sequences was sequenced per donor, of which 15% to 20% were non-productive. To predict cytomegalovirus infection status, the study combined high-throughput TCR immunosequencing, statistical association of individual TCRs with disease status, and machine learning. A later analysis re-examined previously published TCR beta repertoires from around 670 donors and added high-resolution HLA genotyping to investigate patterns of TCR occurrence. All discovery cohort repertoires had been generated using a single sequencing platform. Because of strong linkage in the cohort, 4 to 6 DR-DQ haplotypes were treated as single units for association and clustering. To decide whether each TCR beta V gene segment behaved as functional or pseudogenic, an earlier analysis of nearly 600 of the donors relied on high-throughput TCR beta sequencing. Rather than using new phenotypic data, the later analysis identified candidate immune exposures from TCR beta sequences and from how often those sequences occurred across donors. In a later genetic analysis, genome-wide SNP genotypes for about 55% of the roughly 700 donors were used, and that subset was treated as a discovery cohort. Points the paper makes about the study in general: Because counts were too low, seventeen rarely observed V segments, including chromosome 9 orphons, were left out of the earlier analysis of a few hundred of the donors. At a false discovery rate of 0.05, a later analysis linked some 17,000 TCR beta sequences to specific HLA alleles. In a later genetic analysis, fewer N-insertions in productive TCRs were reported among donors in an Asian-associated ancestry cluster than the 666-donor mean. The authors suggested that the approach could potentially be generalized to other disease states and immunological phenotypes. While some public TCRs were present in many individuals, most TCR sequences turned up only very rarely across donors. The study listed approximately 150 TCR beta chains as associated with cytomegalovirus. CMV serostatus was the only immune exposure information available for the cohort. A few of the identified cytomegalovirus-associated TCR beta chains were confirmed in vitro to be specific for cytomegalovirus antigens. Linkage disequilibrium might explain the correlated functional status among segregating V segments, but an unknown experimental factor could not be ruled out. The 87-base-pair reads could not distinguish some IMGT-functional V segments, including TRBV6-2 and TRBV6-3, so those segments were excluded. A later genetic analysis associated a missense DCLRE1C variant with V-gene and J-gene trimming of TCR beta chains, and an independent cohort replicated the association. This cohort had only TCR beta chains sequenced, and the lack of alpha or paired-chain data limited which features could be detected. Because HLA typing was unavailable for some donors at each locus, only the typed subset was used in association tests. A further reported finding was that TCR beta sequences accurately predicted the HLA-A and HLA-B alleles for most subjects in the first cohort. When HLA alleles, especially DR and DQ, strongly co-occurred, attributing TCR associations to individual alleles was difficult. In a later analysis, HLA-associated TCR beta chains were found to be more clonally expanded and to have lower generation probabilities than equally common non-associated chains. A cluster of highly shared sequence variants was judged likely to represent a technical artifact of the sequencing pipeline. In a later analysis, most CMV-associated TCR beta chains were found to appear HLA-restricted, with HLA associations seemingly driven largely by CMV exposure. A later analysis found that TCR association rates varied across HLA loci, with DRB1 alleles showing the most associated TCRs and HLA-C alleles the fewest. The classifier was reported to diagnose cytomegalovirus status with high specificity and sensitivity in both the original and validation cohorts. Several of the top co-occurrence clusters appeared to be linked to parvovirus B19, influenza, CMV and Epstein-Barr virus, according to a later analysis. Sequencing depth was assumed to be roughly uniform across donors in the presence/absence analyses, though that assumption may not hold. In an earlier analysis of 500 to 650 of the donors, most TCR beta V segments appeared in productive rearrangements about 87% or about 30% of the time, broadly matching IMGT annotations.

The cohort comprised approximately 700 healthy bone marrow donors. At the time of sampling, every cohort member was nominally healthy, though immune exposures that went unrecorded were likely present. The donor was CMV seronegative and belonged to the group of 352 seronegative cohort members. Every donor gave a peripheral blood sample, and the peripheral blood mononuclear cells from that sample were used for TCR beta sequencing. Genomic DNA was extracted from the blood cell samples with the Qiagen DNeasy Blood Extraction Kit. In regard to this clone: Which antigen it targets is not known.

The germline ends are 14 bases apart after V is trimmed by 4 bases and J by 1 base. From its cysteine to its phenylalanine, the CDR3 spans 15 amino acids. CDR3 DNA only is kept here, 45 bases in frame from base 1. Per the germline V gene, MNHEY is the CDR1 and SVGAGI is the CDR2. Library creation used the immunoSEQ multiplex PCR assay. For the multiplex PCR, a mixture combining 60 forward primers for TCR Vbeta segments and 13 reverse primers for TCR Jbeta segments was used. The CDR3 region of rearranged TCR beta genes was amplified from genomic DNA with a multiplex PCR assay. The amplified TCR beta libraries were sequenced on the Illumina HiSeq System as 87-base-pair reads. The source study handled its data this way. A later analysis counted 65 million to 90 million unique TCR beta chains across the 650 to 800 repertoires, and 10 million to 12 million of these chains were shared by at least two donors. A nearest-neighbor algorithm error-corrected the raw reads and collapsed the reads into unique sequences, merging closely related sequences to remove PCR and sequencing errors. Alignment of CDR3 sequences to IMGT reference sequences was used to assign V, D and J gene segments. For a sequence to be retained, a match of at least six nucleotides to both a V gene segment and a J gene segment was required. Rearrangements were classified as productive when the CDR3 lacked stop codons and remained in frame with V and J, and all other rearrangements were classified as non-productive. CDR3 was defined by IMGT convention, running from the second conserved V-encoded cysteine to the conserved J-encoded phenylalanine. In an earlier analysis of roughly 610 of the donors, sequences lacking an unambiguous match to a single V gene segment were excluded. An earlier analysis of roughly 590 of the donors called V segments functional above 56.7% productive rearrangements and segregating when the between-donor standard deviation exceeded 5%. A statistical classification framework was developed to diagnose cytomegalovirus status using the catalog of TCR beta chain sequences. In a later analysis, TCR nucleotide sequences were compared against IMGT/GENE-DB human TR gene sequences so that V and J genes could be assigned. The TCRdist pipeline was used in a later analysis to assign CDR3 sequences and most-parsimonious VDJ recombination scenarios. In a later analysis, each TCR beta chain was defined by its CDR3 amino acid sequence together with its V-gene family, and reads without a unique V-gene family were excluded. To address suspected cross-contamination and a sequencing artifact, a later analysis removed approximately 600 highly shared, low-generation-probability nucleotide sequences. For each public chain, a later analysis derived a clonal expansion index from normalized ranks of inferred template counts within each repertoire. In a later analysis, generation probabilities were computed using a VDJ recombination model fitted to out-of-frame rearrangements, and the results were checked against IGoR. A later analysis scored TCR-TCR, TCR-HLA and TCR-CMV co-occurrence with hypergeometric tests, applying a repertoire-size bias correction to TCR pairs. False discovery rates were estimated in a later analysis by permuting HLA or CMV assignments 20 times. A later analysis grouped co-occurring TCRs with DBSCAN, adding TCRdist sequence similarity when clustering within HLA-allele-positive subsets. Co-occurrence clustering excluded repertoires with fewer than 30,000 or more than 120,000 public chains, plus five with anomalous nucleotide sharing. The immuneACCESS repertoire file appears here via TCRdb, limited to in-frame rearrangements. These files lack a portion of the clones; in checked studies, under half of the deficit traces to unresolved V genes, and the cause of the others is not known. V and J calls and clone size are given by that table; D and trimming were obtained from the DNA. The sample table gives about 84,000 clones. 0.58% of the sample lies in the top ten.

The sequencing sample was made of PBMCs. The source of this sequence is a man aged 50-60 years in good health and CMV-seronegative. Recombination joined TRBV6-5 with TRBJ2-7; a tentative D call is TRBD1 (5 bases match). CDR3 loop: CASSSYKGLSYEQYF. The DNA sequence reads TGTGCCAGCAGTTCCTATAAGGGGTTATCCTACGAGCAGTACTTC.